The 27 T cell receptor beta chains presented below share a single source sample, sequenced in a study of shared T cell receptors in the human thymus. Here immunoSEQ multiplex PCR was the method, and the copy in TCRdb shows in-frame clones only, minus some. Among about 730,000 clones, approximately 85% were seen once, and the ten largest hold more than 0.01%. These same data were also listed under a study on human thymus T cells.

The sequenced sample was thymocytes. The receptors were gathered from a girl under three years old with a congenital heart defect.

The rearrangement joins TRBV2 to TRBJ1-2; a weak D match, TRBD1 (6 bases). This CDR3 has 13 residues. Germline lookup yields CDR1 SNHLY and CDR2 FYNNEI. The V end was cut by 6 bases, the J end by 7 bases, with 15 bases between. In DNA, the CDR3 is TGTGCCAGCAGACCTCGGGGGGCAAGTGGCTACACCTTC. Amino acids: CASRPRGASGYTF.

V usage is TRBV11-2 and J usage is TRBJ1-2, with a possible D match to TRBD1 (5 bases). CDR1 is SGHAT and CDR2 is FQNNGV in the germline V gene. V was cut by 0 bases and J by 6 bases, with 20 bases left in between. The CDR3 length is 17 residues. This chain's CDR3 is CASSLDRGRECKDGYTF. The DNA of the CDR3 is TGTGCCAGCAGCTTAGATCGGGGGAGGGAATGTAAGGATGGCTACACCTTC.

This clone was observed once. The chain recombines TRBV27 with TRBJ2-4, with D perhaps matching TRBD1 (5 bases). V lost 0 bases, J lost 0 bases, and 12 bases lay in between. The CDR3 is 17 residues long. Looked up from germline, CDR1 is MNHEY and CDR2 is SMNVEV (reference sequence). The CDR3 region is CASSLSNGHLAKNIQYF. In DNA form, the CDR3 reads TGTGCCAGCAGTTTATCGAACGGACACCTAGCCAAAAACATTCAGTACTTC.

A single count supports this clone. The chain combines TRBV11-2 with TRBJ2-1, with D possibly TRBD1 on 5 matching bases. CDR1 and CDR2 (germline): SGHAT, FQNNGV. This CDR3 contains 15 residues. The ends were cut back, 4 bases at V and 4 bases at J, with 14 bases in the middle. CDR3 DNA sequence: TGTGCCAGCAGCTATGGGGCACCCTTATACAATGAGCAGTTCTTC. This translates into CASSYGAPLYNEQFF. The full variable domain, its missing parts supplied by reference TRBV11-2 and TRBJ2-1, is EAGVAQSPRYKIIEKRQSVAFWCNPISGHATLYWYQQILGQGPKLLIQFQNNGVVDDSQLPKDRFSAERLKGVDSTLKIQPAKLEDSAVYLCASSYGAPLYNEQFFGPGTRLTVL.

This sequence joins TRBV10-3 and TRBJ1-4; D uncertain. V was cut by 0 bases and J by 8 bases, with 22 bases left in between. Germline-derived CDR1 and CDR2 are ENHRY and SYGVKD. This CDR3 region has 18 residues. CDR3 residues: CAISESIGLGGRREKLFF. DNA of the CDR3: TGTGCCATCAGTGAGTCGATCGGTCTTGGAGGGCGTAGAGAAAAACTGTTTTTT.

The V and J genes are TRBV18 and TRBJ2-3; 8 bases align to TRBD1. Germline trimming cut 0 bases from V and 2 bases from J; bases unmatched to any gene: 4. CDR3 length: 16 residues. Germline V CDR1 and CDR2: KGHSH, LQKENI. Here the CDR3 DNA reads TGTGCCAGCTCACCACCGGGACAGGCTTACACAGATACGCAGTATTTT. This encodes CASSPPGQAYTDTQYF.

This clone was observed a handful of times. This chain links TRBV12-5 with TRBJ1-2; 9 positions agree with TRBD1. Looked up from germline, CDR1 is LGHNT and CDR2 is FRNRAP. The J segment lost 4 bases and the V segment lost 6 bases, leaving 24 bases of the junction unmatched. This CDR3 comprises 20 residues. This CDR3 reads CASGFPLDRGHPKFPYGYTF. The DNA for the CDR3 is TGTGCTAGTGGCTTCCCCCTGGACAGGGGACACCCAAAATTCCCCTATGGCTACACCTTC.

The chain links TRBV5-4 to TRBJ1-4; 8 bases are shared with TRBD1. This CDR3 spans 19 amino acids. Per the germline V gene, CDR1 is SGHNT and CDR2 is YYREEE (reference sequence). Losses at the gene ends were 3 bases for V and 7 bases for J; bases not matched to a gene: 20. CDR3 sequence (DNA): TGTGCCAGCAGCTCTCTCGCCTCAAGGACAGGGAAGATTCGTGAAAAACTGTTTTTT. It translates to CASSSLASRTGKIREKLFF.

A remark on this clone: Other DNA sequences in this sample translate to the same CDR3. The chain links TRBV11-2 to TRBJ2-3; no clear D gene. Germline loops: CDR1 SGHAT, CDR2 FQNNGV. The CDR3 contains 15 residues. The V gene lost 0 bases and the J gene lost 1 base, with 8 bases spanning the gap. DNA of the CDR3: TGTGCCAGCAGCTTAGATCCCTCGGGCACAGATACGCAGTATTTT. Residues: CASSLDPSGTDTQYF.

The J gene is TRBJ1-2, the V gene TRBV6-5; 7 nucleotides agree with TRBD1. J was trimmed by 4 bases and V by 6 bases; bases with no gene match: 14. Germline CDR1 MNHEY, CDR2 SVGAGI. This CDR3 comprises 16 residues. CDR3 loop: CASRYLGQINSYGYTF. The CDR3 nucleotides read TGTGCCAGCAGGTACCTGGGACAGATTAATTCCTATGGCTACACCTTC.

This chain uses TRBV19 with TRBJ1-5, with 7 bases matching TRBD1. CDR1 and CDR2 from the germline V gene are LNHDA and SQIVND (reference sequence). Losses at the gene ends were 7 bases for V and 2 bases for J; bases not matched to a gene: 11. This CDR3 contains 16 residues. Here the CDR3 reads CASTPTGFRGNQPQHF. The CDR3 bases are TGTGCCAGTACCCCGACAGGGTTCCGGGGCAATCAGCCCCAGCATTTT.

The chain uses TRBV5-5 and TRBJ1-5; weak D call: TRBD1 (5 bases). The V gene lost 5 bases and the J gene lost 0 bases, with 12 bases spanning the gap. The V gene's germline CDR1 is SGHKS and CDR2 YYEKEE (reference sequence). The CDR3 is 15 amino acids. The CDR3 DNA reads TGTGCCAGCAGTCCGGACATTCGTAGCAATCAGCCCCAGCATTTT. Translation: CASSPDIRSNQPQHF.

The chain combines TRBV10-3 with TRBJ1-2, with 7 nucleotides matching TRBD1. Germline CDR1 and CDR2: ENHRY and SYGVKD. J lost 0 bases, V lost 6 bases, and 4 bases had no gene match. The CDR3 extends over 14 amino acids. The CDR3 region has the DNA TGTGCCATCAGGGACAGGAGCACTAACTATGGCTACACCTTC. Protein sequence: CAIRDRSTNYGYTF.

This clone was observed once. The chain joins TRBV4-1 to TRBJ1-4; D is perhaps TRBD1 (6 bases). Trimming took 8 bases from V and 1 from J, leaving 11 bases between them. The CDR3 sequence is 14 residues long. CDR1 is MGHRA, CDR2 YSYEKL, per germline. CDR3 residues: CASRRGGTNEKLFF. CDR3 nucleotide sequence: TGCGCCAGCCGGAGGGGGGGAACTAATGAAAAACTGTTTTTT.

The chain combines TRBV12-5 with TRBJ2-2; 8 positions match TRBD1. In germline, CDR1 is LGHNT, CDR2 FRNRAP. This CDR3 has 19 residues. Germline trimming cut 3 bases from V and 1 base from J; bases unmatched to any gene: 13. CDR3 in amino acids: CASGLPTNPGQVNTGELFF. The CDR3 DNA reads as TGTGCTAGTGGTTTACCAACTAATCCGGGACAGGTGAACACCGGGGAGCTGTTTTTT.

V usage is TRBV11-2 and J usage is TRBJ2-7, with 11 bases lining up with TRBD2. The ends lost 6 bases at V and 2 bases at J; junction bases unmatched: 12. CDR1 is SGHAT, CDR2 FQNNGV, per germline. The CDR3 contains 17 residues. DNA of the CDR3: TGTGCCAGCAGTCCTTTGGGGGGACTAGCGGCAACCTACGAGCAGTACTTC. Translated, it gives CASSPLGGLAATYEQYF.

The chain couples TRBV11-2 to TRBJ1-2; 9 nucleotides match TRBD1. The CDR3 has 19 residues. V shed 2 bases and J 4 bases; nucleotides not matched to a gene: 17. Looked up from germline, CDR1 is SGHAT and CDR2 is FQNNGV. In nucleotides, the CDR3 is TGTGCCAGCAGCTTACCTTACGGGGACAGGGCACGATCCCTCTATGGCTACACCTTC. It specifies CASSLPYGDRARSLYGYTF.

This chain uses TRBV5-1 with TRBJ1-3; the D gene is possibly TRBD1 (5 bases). The V and J ends lost 1 base and 0 bases respectively, with 17 bases between them. The germline V gene has CDR1 SGHRS and CDR2 YFSETQ. The CDR3 has 18 residues. The CDR3 region is CASSLKTASPISGNTIYF. The CDR3, as DNA: TGCGCCAGCAGCTTGAAGACAGCTTCGCCCATCTCTGGAAACACCATATATTTT.

This clone appeared a few times. J is TRBJ1-3 and V is TRBV6-1, with no clear D. V was trimmed by 6 bases and J by 5 bases, leaving 14 bases between them. CDR3 length equals 14 residues. Germline loops: CDR1 MNHNS, CDR2 SASEGT. Here the CDR3 reads CASRGRGFRNTIYF. The CDR3, as DNA: TGTGCCAGCAGAGGTCGAGGTTTTAGAAACACCATATATTTT.

The chain links TRBV11-2 to TRBJ2-5, with TRBD1 as a possible D gene (6 bases). The CDR3 runs to 13 residues. V was pared by 5 bases and J by 5 bases, with 12 bases between. Germline CDR1 is SGHAT and CDR2 is FQNNGV. The DNA of the CDR3 is TGTGCCAGCAGCAAAACAGGGACGGAGACCCAGTACTTC. It yields the protein CASSKTGTETQYF. Variable domain in full (rest from reference TRBV11-2 and TRBJ2-5): EAGVAQSPRYKIIEKRQSVAFWCNPISGHATLYWYQQILGQGPKLLIQFQNNGVVDDSQLPKDRFSAERLKGVDSTLKIQPAKLEDSAVYLCASSKTGTETQYFGPGTRLLVL.

Worth noting for this clone: The same CDR3 arises from other DNA sequences in this sample as well. V is TRBV5-6 and J is TRBJ1-1; TRBD1 might be the D (5 bases). The CDR3 extends over 15 amino acids. V gave up 0 bases and J gave up 2 bases, with 11 bases separating them. Germline-derived CDR1 and CDR2 are SGHDT and YYEEEE. Written as DNA, the CDR3 is TGTGCCAGCAGCTTGGGGCAGGGCCTAAACACTGAAGCTTTCTTT. Its protein is CASSLGQGLNTEAFF.

The chain employs TRBV18 and TRBJ1-6; a possible D gene is TRBD1 (5 bases). V lost 5 bases to trimming and J lost 5 bases, with 16 bases between them. CDR3 length equals 16 residues. Per germline, CDR1 KGHSH and CDR2 LQKENI. The CDR3 is CASSSRFETDNSPLHF. The CDR3 DNA reads TGTGCCAGCTCATCTCGTTTTGAGACAGATAATTCACCCCTCCACTTT.

As concerns this clone: The same CDR3 is also encoded by other DNA sequences in this sample. The chain couples TRBV15 to TRBJ1-2; 8 bases agree with TRBD1. V trimming: 0 bases; J trimming: 4 bases; junction bases outside the gene matches: 4. This CDR3 is 15 amino acids long. Germline values: CDR1 LNHNV, CDR2 YYDKDF (reference sequence). Here the CDR3 DNA reads TGTGCCACCAGCAGAGATCGACAGGGGCCCTATGGCTACACCTTC. Amino acids: CATSRDRQGPYGYTF.

The chain has TRBV25-1 and TRBJ2-2, with D perhaps matching TRBD1 (6 bases). This CDR3 region has 14 residues. V lost 6 bases to trimming and J lost 2 bases, with 10 bases between them. Germline V gene sequence: CDR1 MGHDK, CDR2 SYGVNS. CDR3 sequence: CASSDRTNTGELFF. The CDR3 region has the DNA TGTGCCAGCAGCGACAGGACAAACACCGGGGAGCTGTTTTTT.

This clone was counted a single time. The V gene is TRBV2, the J gene TRBJ1-1; D ambiguous. V lost 11 bases and J lost 0, with 25 bases in between. Germline values: CDR1 SNHLY, CDR2 FYNNEI. The CDR3 covers 17 residues. The CDR3 region is CAGKPSGPAALNTEAFF. The CDR3 coding sequence is TGTGCCGGAAAACCGAGCGGGCCAGCAGCGTTGAACACTGAAGCTTTCTTT.

This chain connects TRBV28 to TRBJ1-1; weak D call: TRBD1 (6 bases). Deletions cut 8 bases from V and 6 bases from J, with 16 bases between. The germline V gene encodes CDR1 MDHEN and CDR2 SYDVKM. The CDR3 extends over 13 amino acids. The CDR3 DNA follows: TGTGCCAGCCTACAGGGTAAGGACGCTGAAGCTTTCTTT. Residues: CASLQGKDAEAFF.

The chain joins TRBV6-5 to TRBJ1-6, with TRBD1 as a possible D gene (6 bases). Germline CDR1 and CDR2: MNHEY and SVGAGI. V was shortened by 4 bases and J by 9 bases, with 19 bases between the two germline ends. The length of the CDR3 is 16 residues. The DNA for the CDR3 is TGTGCCAGCAGTTTGGACAGCCCTGCTCCTATTTCACCCCTCCACTTT. Residues: CASSLDSPAPISPLHF.